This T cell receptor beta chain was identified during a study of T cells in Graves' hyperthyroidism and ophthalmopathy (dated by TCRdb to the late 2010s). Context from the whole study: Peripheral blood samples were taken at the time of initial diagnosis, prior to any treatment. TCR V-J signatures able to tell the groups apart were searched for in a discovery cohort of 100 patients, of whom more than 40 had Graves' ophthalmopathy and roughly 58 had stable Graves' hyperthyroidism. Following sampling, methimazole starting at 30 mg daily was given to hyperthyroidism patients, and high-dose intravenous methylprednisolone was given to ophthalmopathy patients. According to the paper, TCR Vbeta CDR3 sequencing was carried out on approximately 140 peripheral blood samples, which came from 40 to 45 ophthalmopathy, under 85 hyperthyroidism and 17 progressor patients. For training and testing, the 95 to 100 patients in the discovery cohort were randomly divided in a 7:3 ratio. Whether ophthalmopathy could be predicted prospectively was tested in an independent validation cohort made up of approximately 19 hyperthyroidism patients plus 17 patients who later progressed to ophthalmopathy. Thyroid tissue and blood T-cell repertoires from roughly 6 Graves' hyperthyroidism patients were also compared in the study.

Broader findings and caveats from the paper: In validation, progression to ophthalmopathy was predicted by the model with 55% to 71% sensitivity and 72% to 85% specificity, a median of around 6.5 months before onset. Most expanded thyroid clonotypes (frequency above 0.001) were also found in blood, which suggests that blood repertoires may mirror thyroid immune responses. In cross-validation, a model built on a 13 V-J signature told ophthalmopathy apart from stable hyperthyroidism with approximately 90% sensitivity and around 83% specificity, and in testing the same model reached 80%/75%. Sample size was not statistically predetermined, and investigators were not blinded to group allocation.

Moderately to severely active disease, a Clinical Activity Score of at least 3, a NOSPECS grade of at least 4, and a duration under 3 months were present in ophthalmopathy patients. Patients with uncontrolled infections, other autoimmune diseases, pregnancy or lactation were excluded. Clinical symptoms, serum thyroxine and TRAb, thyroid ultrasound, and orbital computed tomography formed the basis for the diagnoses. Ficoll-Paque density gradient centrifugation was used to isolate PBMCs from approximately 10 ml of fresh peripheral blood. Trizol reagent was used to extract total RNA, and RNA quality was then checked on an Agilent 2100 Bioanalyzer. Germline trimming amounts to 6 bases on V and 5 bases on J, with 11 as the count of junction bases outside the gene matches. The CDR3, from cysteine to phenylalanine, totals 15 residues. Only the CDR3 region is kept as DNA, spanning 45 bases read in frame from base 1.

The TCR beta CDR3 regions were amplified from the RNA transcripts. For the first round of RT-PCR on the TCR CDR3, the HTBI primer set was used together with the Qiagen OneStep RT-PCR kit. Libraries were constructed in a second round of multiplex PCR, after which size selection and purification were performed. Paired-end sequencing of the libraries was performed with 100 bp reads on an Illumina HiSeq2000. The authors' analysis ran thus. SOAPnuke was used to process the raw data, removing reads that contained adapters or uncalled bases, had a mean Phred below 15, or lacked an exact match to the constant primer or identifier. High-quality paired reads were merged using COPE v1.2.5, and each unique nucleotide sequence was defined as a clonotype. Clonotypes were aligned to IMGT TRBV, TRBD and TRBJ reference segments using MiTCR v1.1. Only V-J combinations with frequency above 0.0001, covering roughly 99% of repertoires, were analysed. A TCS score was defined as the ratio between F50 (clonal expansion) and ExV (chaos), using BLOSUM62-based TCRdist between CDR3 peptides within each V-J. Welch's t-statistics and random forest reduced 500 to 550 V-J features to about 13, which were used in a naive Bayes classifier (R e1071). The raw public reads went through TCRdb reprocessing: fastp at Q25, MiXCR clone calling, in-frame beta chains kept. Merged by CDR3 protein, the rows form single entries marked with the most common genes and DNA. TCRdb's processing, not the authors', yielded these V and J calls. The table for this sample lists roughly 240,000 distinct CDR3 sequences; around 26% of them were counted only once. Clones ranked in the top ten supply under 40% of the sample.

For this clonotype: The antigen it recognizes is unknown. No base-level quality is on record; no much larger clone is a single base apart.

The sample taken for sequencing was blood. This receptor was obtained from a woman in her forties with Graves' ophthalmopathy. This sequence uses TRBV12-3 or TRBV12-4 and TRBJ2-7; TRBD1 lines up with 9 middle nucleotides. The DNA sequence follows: TGTGCCAGCAGAATGGCCGGGACAGGGTATAACGAGCAGTACTTC. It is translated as CASRMAGTGYNEQYF.